This record concerns one TCR beta chain sequence. This clone was counted a few times. Its binding antigen is unknown. Base qualities are missing; no much larger clone stands one base away. The trial excluded patients who had a history of autoimmune disease or who were on systemic immunosuppression. Peripheral blood for TCR sequencing was collected from all dose cohorts at baseline, on cycle 4 day 1, and on cycle 7 day 1. Samples came from an open-label, multicenter, first-in-human phase I dose-escalation trial of ivuxolimab. The trial enrolled adults with locally advanced or metastatic head and neck squamous cell, hepatocellular, melanoma or renal cell carcinoma. CD4+ and CD8+ T cells were sorted separately from peripheral blood before TCR sequencing. These data are taken from a study of OX40 agonist ivuxolimab in advanced cancers. Turning to the overall study: Ivuxolimab was a fully human IgG2 agonistic monoclonal antibody targeting the costimulatory receptor OX40 (CD134). Intravenous ivuxolimab was administered to patients every 2 weeks at six dose levels: 0.01, 0.1, 0.3, 1.5, 3 and 10 mg/kg. Of the approximately 50 dose-escalation patients, hepatocellular carcinoma was present in approximately 20, melanoma in roughly 15, renal cell carcinoma in 9 and head and neck cancer in 9. The dose-escalation cohort was roughly 87% male with a mean age of 60 years, ranging from 23 to 79. Prior anti-PD-1, anti-PD-L1 or anti-CTLA-4 therapy was permitted, and checkpoint inhibitors had been received by about 44% of dose-escalation patients. Partial responses occurred in three dose-escalation patients, of whom one had hepatocellular carcinoma and two had cutaneous melanoma. The point of sequencing TCRbeta in the periphery was to test whether ivuxolimab changed TCR sequence diversity and drove clonal T-cell expansion. The paper covers the monotherapy dose-escalation part of the phase I ivuxolimab trial, which included N ≈ 50 patients.

Study-wide findings and limitations: Low levels of normalized T-cell clonal expansion were also shown by some nonresponding patients. After ivuxolimab, CD8+ T cells had more expanded clones than CD4+ T cells on average. The antigen specificity of the clonally expanded peripheral T cells was not determined. Partial responders in the 0.1-3.0 mg/kg groups had among the lowest normalized peripheral clonal expansion, especially among CD8+ T cells. At doses from 0.1 to 3.0 mg/kg, clonal expansion was seen in both CD4+ and CD8+ blood T cells between baseline and week 6.

Genomic DNA was extracted from sorted cells for sequencing of the TCRbeta CDR3 region. The immunoSEQ Assay was used for sequencing of TCRbeta CDR3 regions. This immuneACCESS table, as held by TCRdb, lists in-frame sequences with V and J called but not all clones. Of the missing ones, under half trace to an unresolved V gene in checked studies; the others have no known cause. For this sample there are 45,000 to 65,000 clones; 87% appear just once. Less than 2% of the sample is held by the ten biggest clonotypes. Trimming removed 5 bases from V and 2 bases from J, leaving 19 bases between the germline ends. Based on the germline V gene (reference sequence), the CDR1 and CDR2 sequences are SGHNT and YYREEE. CDR3 length: 16 amino acids, cysteine to phenylalanine. The retained sequence is limited to the CDR3, 48 bases, with the frame set at the first base.

The TCR comes from an adult with an advanced solid tumor such as melanoma, head and neck, liver or kidney cancer. The V gene is TRBV5-4 and the J gene is TRBJ1-2; the D region possibly corresponds to TRBD1 (5 bases align). Sequences were derived from CD4+ or CD8+ T cells sorted from blood, sampled in a trial of the OX40 agonist ivuxolimab. The CDR3 loop reads CASSLTSGVRNYGYTF. The base sequence is TGTGCCAGCAGTCTAACATCGGGGGTCCGGAACTATGGCTACACCTTC.